This T cell receptor beta chain was captured in a study of PD-1 blockade in classical Hodgkin lymphoma (dated by TCRdb to 2018 to 2021). Study-wide context: Nivolumab dosing was 3 mg/kg intravenously every 2 weeks, continuing until either disease progression or unacceptable toxicity. The study used CyTOF and TCR beta sequencing to define a peripheral blood immune signature of response to PD-1 blockade in classical Hodgkin lymphoma.

The meaning of the sample's time point label: cycle 2 day 1 (C2D1) of nivolumab. Every trial patient had relapsed following autologous stem cell transplantation, and prior brentuximab vedotin exposure was what differed among cohorts A, B and C. The trial cohort was composed of around 60 patients with relapsed/refractory classical Hodgkin lymphoma, for whom complete response, partial response or progressive disease was recorded as best overall response. In the multi-cohort phase II CheckMate 205 trial, trial patients received single-agent nivolumab. An independent review committee assessed best overall response using the 2007 International Working Group response criteria. Trial PBMCs were collected just before the start of nivolumab (C1D1) and during therapy at cycle 2 day 1 and cycle 4 day 1. After peripheral blood was drawn into 8 mL Vacutainer Cell Preparation Tubes, PBMCs were isolated by centrifugation and then cryopreserved.

Genomic DNA was extracted with the Qiagen DNeasy kit from unsorted PBMCs and from negatively selected CD4+ and CD8+ fractions. Amplification of TCR beta CDR3 regions was done by immunoSEQ multiplex PCR with primers that anneal to V and J segments. A synthetic immune receptor repertoire was used to minimize amplification bias, and any remaining bias was removed computationally after sequencing. The paper's processing steps were these. Custom Python scripts were used to quantify repertoire diversity as the Shannon entropy index. Unsorted, CD4+ and CD8+ repertoires were examined separately, except in combined analyses, for which CD4+ and CD8+ sequences were merged in silico. A clone was considered expanded if an increase in frequency of at least 2-fold after treatment relative to C1D1 was found, and a pseudocount of 0.5 was applied to clones undetected at baseline. Singleton clones were defined as clones with 0 or 1 copy at C1D1, and non-singleton clones were defined as clones with 2 or more copies. Clones expanded in unsorted samples were assigned a CD4+, CD8+ or unknown annotation through matching of protein sequences in sorted samples from the same patient. Diversity changes from C1D1 to C4D1 were tested in paired samples using Wilcoxon tests. Entries here come from immuneACCESS through TCRdb and include only in-frame sequences with V and J called. Some clones fail to appear in such tables; in the studies checked, an unresolved V gene covers under half of the shortfall, and the cause of the remainder is unknown. V and J calls plus clone size are reproduced from that table; the DNA served to infer D and trimming. The table for this sample lists more than 45,000 clones; around 67% of them were counted only once. The ten biggest clones cover around 16% of the sample.

With regard to this clone: Its antigen target is currently unknown. Base qualities are not at hand, and no much larger clone is one base apart.

Results and caveats for the whole study, not just this receptor: By C4D1, a significant rise was seen in CD4+ TCR diversity but not in CD8+ TCR diversity (p=0.0027 vs p=0.16), and the rise was most apparent among complete responders (p=0.02). Baseline TCR diversity was reported as lower in newly diagnosed patients than in healthy donors, and lower still in relapsed/refractory patients. Only a single clinical trial cohort was studied, and what caused the repertoire differences, possibly disease activity or prior therapy, remained undefined. Baseline diversity similar to that of newly diagnosed patients was observed in trial patients achieving complete response, whereas significantly lower diversity was observed in partial responders and progressors. Diversity was lower in patients who began nivolumab less than 1 year after ASCT, so these patients were left out of later analyses to avoid confounding by immune reconstitution.

The CDR3 contains 14 residues, cysteine and phenylalanine counted. Only CDR3 DNA remains: 42 bases, in frame from the first base. Here V drops 2 bases and J drops 6 bases, and the junction holds 4 bases not matched to any gene. The CDR1 and CDR2 encoded by the germline V gene (reference sequence) are MNHNY and SVGAGI. The chain was built from TRBV6-6 and TRBJ1-5; TRBD1 lines up with 7 middle nucleotides. This specimen was peripheral blood mononuclear cells (PBMCs), taken before the second cycle of nivolumab. The TCR sequence derives from a human donor with classical Hodgkin lymphoma. The nucleotide sequence is given as TGTGCCAGCAGTTACGCACAGGGGAGTCAGCCCCAGCATTTT. Translated, this is CASSYAQGSQPQHF.